Detailed here is one T cell receptor (beta chain). What it binds is not known. The PCR had 60 Vbeta and 13 Jbeta primers. Data came from immunoSEQ multiplex PCR; TCRdb stores just in-frame clones and leaves some out. The repertoire has approximately 110,000 clones, about two thirds of them found once; the top ten carry 8.7%. These data belong to a study of cytomegalovirus exposure and HLA in healthy donors. Trimming removed 2 bases from V and 5 bases from J; junction bases left unmatched: 7. The CDR3 totals 15 residues. The germline CDR1 and CDR2 sequences are SGHKS and YYEKEE (reference sequence). Study results and limitations: Other equally common chains were less clonally expanded than HLA-associated TCR beta chains, a later analysis showed.

The V call is TRBV5-5, the J call TRBJ2-3; 8 bases are shared with TRBD1. The sequence came from a man aged 25-45 years in good health and CMV-seropositive. Sample: PBMCs. CDR3 region: CASSFAGGKGDTQYF. The CDR3 coding sequence is TGTGCCAGCAGCTTCGCAGGGGGCAAGGGAGATACGCAGTATTTT.